These T cell receptor beta chains were read from a single sample in a study of OX40 agonist ivuxolimab in advanced cancers. Assay used: immunoSEQ multiplex PCR; TCRdb lists only in-frame clones, some missing. The table lists nearly 80,000 clones, just under 85% of them singletons. This specimen consisted of CD4+ or CD8+ T cells sorted from blood, obtained in a trial of the OX40 agonist ivuxolimab. The receptors originated from an adult with an advanced solid tumor such as melanoma, head and neck, liver or kidney cancer. The CDR3 runs from the conserved cysteine through the conserved F or W.

v_call	j_call	cdr3_aa
TRBV7-8	TRBJ2-1	CASTKEGRGNNEQFF
TRBV27	TRBJ2-2	CASSFSGTANTGELFF
TRBV19	TRBJ2-7	CASSRARGQGQDF
TRBV7-9	TRBJ1-1	CASSLVGGGLLPEAFF
TRBV5-1	TRBJ2-1	CASSLREVQGNEQFF
TRBV15	TRBJ2-5	CATSTGLAGEETQYF
TRBV5-4	TRBJ1-1	CASSTRTGGPEAFF
TRBV30	TRBJ1-5	CAWSVRSEQPQHF
TRBV5-4	TRBJ2-5	CASSLPLAGGQETQYF
TRBV6-4	TRBJ2-1	CASSPYGGGSAYNEQFF
TRBV30	TRBJ1-1	CAWSRQGDEAFF
TRBV28	TRBJ1-1	CASSPLRGINTEAFF
TRBV19	TRBJ2-7	CASSMTGFAYEQYF
TRBV6-5	TRBJ2-2	CASSYKQGWGTGELFF
TRBV28	TRBJ1-5	CASSLFPNRGSNQPQHF
TRBV9	TRBJ2-5	CASSVEALQGFGETQYF
TRBV7-2	TRBJ1-1	CASSLKDQWGGTEAFF
TRBV5-6	TRBJ2-1	CASSVDSYNEQFF
TRBV5-4	TRBJ2-7	CASSTRTASSYEQYF
TRBV6-6	TRBJ1-1	CASSYTEAFF
TRBV28	TRBJ2-5	CASSLVRDENLYF
TRBV28	TRBJ2-7	CASRGFAGGDYEQYF
TRBV5-1	TRBJ2-3	CASSLEGSGTDTQYF
TRBV28	TRBJ1-5	CASSPTGSRQPQHF
TRBV7-9	TRBJ2-1	CASSLMWEYEQFF
TRBV15	TRBJ2-3	CATSTSFSGAGPDTQYF
TRBV21-1	TRBJ1-1	CASSFGQGALWTEAFF
TRBV13	TRBJ2-5	CASSSGLAGVRETQYF
TRBV4-1	TRBJ1-2	CASSPPQTSLPWGYTF
TRBV4-3	TRBJ1-4	CASSQDRGTGNEKLFF
TRBV2	TRBJ2-1	CASSLLKHNEQFF
TRBV14	TRBJ2-2	CASSQGRGAGELFF
TRBV4-1	TRBJ2-7	CASSQDRQGSYEQYF
TRBV5-6	TRBJ2-5	CASSLEGLGAQETQYF
TRBV7-7	TRBJ2-5	CASSLGGLAGLQETQYF
TRBV6-5	TRBJ2-2	CASSYPNTGELFF
TRBV7-2	TRBJ2-6	CASSSRPGEAGANVLTF
TRBV27	TRBJ2-5	CASSFKPPEEGETQYF
TRBV9	TRBJ2-7	CASSVVGSGAIYEQYF
TRBV18	TRBJ2-1	CASSPRGGANEQFF
TRBV5-1	TRBJ1-2	CASSLAQTGNYGYTF
TRBV5-1	TRBJ2-3	CASSPTVTGGRTDTQYF
TRBV5-1	TRBJ2-2	CASSGLAGGLNTGELFF
TRBV10-3	TRBJ2-1	CAISEGGSPTYYSYNEQFF
TRBV28	TRBJ1-6	CASSFVIGERGNSPLHF
TRBV5-1	TRBJ1-1	CASSYQQGNTEAFF
TRBV5-8	TRBJ2-1	CASSFVFGQDSYNEQFF
TRBV27	TRBJ1-6	CASSFRESSSPLHF
TRBV7-8	TRBJ1-2	CASSPQGLYGYTF
TRBV28	TRBJ1-2	CASSLPQRNYGYTF
TRBV7-2	TRBJ2-6	CASSLDWAGVAGANVLTF
TRBV11-2	TRBJ2-3	CASRSSLGRRATQYF